These 26 T cell receptor beta chains were sequenced from one sample in a study of pediatric ulcerative colitis. During colonoscopy, one to two rectal pinch biopsies were collected. This table comes from immunoSEQ multiplex PCR, and its TCRdb copy is limited to in-frame clones, with some not included. The profile covers 30,000 to 45,000 clones, with about 80% appearing a single time and 0.65% to 0.75% taken by the ten largest. Material: gut tissue. The receptors were gathered from a boy aged 5-17 years with moderate ulcerative colitis.

The rearrangement links TRBV5-1 to TRBJ2-2, with TRBD1 matching over 7 bases. Trimming cost V 5 bases and J 0 bases; bases outside gene matches: 4. From germline, CDR1 is SGHRS and CDR2 YFSETQ. The CDR3 is 15 amino acids. The CDR3 DNA reads TGCGCCAGCAGGGGGGACAGAACGAACACCGGGGAGCTGTTTTTT. The encoded protein is CASRGDRTNTGELFF.

This chain joins TRBV7-6 and TRBJ2-3; 14 nucleotides line up with TRBD2. CDR1 and CDR2 from the germline V gene are SGHVS and FNYEAQ. The CDR3 runs to 17 residues. The V gene end was trimmed by 7 bases and the J gene end by 1 base; junction bases not matched to a gene: 7. The CDR3 is CASKLTSGRAGTDTQYF. The CDR3 DNA reads as TGTGCCAGCAAACTGACTAGCGGGAGGGCAGGCACAGATACGCAGTATTTT.

This clone turned up a few times. The chain joins TRBV5-6 to TRBJ2-5; D is uncertain. Trimming stripped 2 bases from V and 7 bases from J, with 15 bases between. The CDR3 runs to 14 residues. In germline, CDR1 is SGHDT, CDR2 YYEEEE. The CDR3 reads CASSFDTAPVTQYF. In DNA, the CDR3 is TGTGCCAGCAGCTTTGACACCGCTCCTGTGACCCAGTACTTC.

This sequence joins TRBV11-2 and TRBJ2-1; 11 positions agree with TRBD2. Looked up from germline, CDR1 is SGHAT and CDR2 is FQNNGV. The CDR3 has 18 residues. The trim removed 2 bases at V and 1 base at J, leaving 7 bases unmatched. CDR3 sequence: CASSLLAGGLGSYNEQFF. CDR3 nucleotide sequence: TGTGCCAGCAGCTTACTAGCGGGGGGCTTAGGGTCCTACAATGAGCAGTTCTTC.

The chain joins TRBV7-9 to TRBJ1-2; no definite D call. Trimming shortened V by 1 base and J by 2 bases, and 5 bases separated the two germline ends. CDR1 is SEHNR and CDR2 is FQNEAQ in the germline V gene (reference sequence). The length of the CDR3 is 13 residues. Here the CDR3 reads CASSLEENYGYTF. Here the CDR3 DNA reads TGTGCCAGCAGCTTAGAGGAAAACTATGGCTACACCTTC.

This chain joins TRBV6-5 and TRBJ2-6, with D possibly being TRBD2 (6 bases). CDR3 size: 14 residues. The germline CDR1 and CDR2 sequences are MNHEY and SVGAGI. V was pared by 9 bases and J by 0 bases, with 9 bases between. CDR3 residues: CASWDFSGANVLTF. For the CDR3, the DNA is TGTGCCAGTTGGGACTTCTCTGGGGCCAACGTCCTGACTTTC.

This clone appeared a few times. This rearrangement joins TRBV6-6 to TRBJ2-3; D is perhaps TRBD1 (6 bases). This CDR3 comprises 14 residues. Trimming stripped 2 bases from V and 2 bases from J, with 8 bases between. Germline V gene data show CDR1 as MNHNY and CDR2 as SVGAGI (reference sequence). The CDR3 loop is CASSYTGFTDTQYF. Written as DNA, the CDR3 is TGTGCCAGCAGTTACACAGGGTTCACAGATACGCAGTATTTT.

The rearrangement links TRBV5-4 to TRBJ2-3; D gene unclear. The V end was cut by 4 bases, the J end by 4 bases, with 13 bases between. The length of the CDR3 is 14 residues. The germline CDR1 and CDR2 sequences are SGHNT and YYREEE (reference sequence). Here the CDR3 reads CASSRSQGPDTQYF. CDR3 sequence (DNA): TGTGCCAGCAGCCGTTCACAAGGGCCAGATACGCAGTATTTT.

This chain joins TRBV7-9 and TRBJ2-3; 7 bases agree with TRBD1. Trimming removed 5 bases from V and 0 bases from J; junction bases left unmatched: 8. The CDR3 extends over 16 amino acids. Germline loops: CDR1 SEHNR, CDR2 FQNEAQ (reference sequence). The CDR3 loop reads CASSARLQGSTDTQYF. The CDR3 region has the DNA TGTGCCAGCAGCGCCCGTTTACAGGGGAGCACAGATACGCAGTATTTT.

The gene calls are TRBV10-2 and TRBJ2-7; TRBD1 matches 9 bases. V lost 6 bases and J lost 0; bases outside the gene matches: 6. This CDR3 spans 15 amino acids. The germline CDR1 and CDR2 sequences are WSHSY and SAAADI. CDR3 bases: TGCGCCAGCAGAGTACAGGGGGCCGGCTCCTACGAGCAGTACTTC. It is translated as CASRVQGAGSYEQYF.

V is TRBV4-1 and J is TRBJ1-3; possibly TRBD1 for D (5 bases). The CDR3 totals 16 residues. Germline loops: CDR1 MGHRA, CDR2 YSYEKL. The ends were cut back, 3 bases at V and 4 bases at J, with 16 bases in the middle. CDR3 in DNA: TGCGCCAGCAGCCACTTACTAGGGAACAGGGGAAACACCATATATTTT. It codes for CASSHLLGNRGNTIYF.

The rearrangement links TRBV10-2 to TRBJ1-1, with a possible D match to TRBD1 (5 bases). Germline assignment: CDR1 WSHSY and CDR2 SAAADI. V lost 6 bases to trimming and J lost 0 bases, with 11 bases between them. This CDR3 contains 14 residues. CDR3 coding DNA: TGCGCCAGCAGGGGGGGTGGCTTGAACACTGAAGCTTTCTTT. Amino acid sequence: CASRGGGLNTEAFF.

The J gene is TRBJ2-5, the V gene TRBV4-2, with unresolved D. The V and J ends lost 0 bases and 5 bases respectively, with 13 bases between them. This CDR3 has 15 residues. In germline, CDR1 is LGHNA, CDR2 YNFKEQ. CDR3 sequence reads: CASSQEWRPRETQYF. CDR3 DNA: TGTGCCAGCAGCCAAGAGTGGCGGCCGCGCGAGACCCAGTACTTC.

V gene TRBV10-3 combines with J gene TRBJ2-1, with 12 bases lining up with TRBD2. The J segment lost 8 bases and the V segment lost 0 bases, leaving 2 bases of the junction unmatched. CDR1 and CDR2 (germline): ENHRY, SYGVKD. CDR3 size: 15 residues. The CDR3: CAISESGLAGHEQFF. For the CDR3, the DNA is TGTGCCATCAGTGAGTCGGGACTAGCGGGCCATGAGCAGTTCTTC.

The rearrangement uses TRBV13 and TRBJ1-1, with D perhaps matching TRBD1 (6 bases). CDR3 length: 15 residues. The germline V and J ends were trimmed by 4 bases and 2 bases, with 14 bases remaining between them. Germline CDR1 is PRHDT and CDR2 is FYEKMQ (reference sequence). CDR3 in DNA: TGTGCCAGCAGCTCACAGGGTAATCCAAACACTGAAGCTTTCTTT. It translates to CASSSQGNPNTEAFF.

The J gene is TRBJ1-2, the V gene TRBV15, with 7 bases matching TRBD1. The CDR3 runs 17 residues. V lost 6 bases and J lost 4; bases outside the gene matches: 17. Germline V gene data show CDR1 as LNHNV and CDR2 as YYDKDF (reference sequence). As DNA, the CDR3 is TGTGCCACCAGTCCTATACCAAGACAGGGAAGCAGCTATGGCTACACCTTC. Amino acid sequence: CATSPIPRQGSSYGYTF.

The chain carries TRBV6-6 and TRBJ1-2, with D hard to call. CDR3 length equals 16 residues. Germline V lookup: CDR1 MNHNY, CDR2 SVGAGI (reference sequence). Deletions cut 7 bases from V and 1 base from J, with 19 bases between. This chain's CDR3 is CASIAGQPSGNYGYTF. CDR3 in DNA: TGTGCCAGCATCGCCGGCCAGCCGTCGGGTAACTATGGCTACACCTTC.

The V call is TRBV30, the J call TRBJ1-1; D gene unclear. The CDR3 is made up of 15 amino acids. In germline, CDR1 is GTSNPN, CDR2 SVGIG (reference sequence). Trimming pared 1 base from V and 0 bases from J, leaving 12 bases between. Written as DNA, the CDR3 is TGTGCCTGGAGTGGGATGAGCGGGGTGAACACTGAAGCTTTCTTT. Protein: CAWSGMSGVNTEAFF.

The CDR3 nucleotides are TGTGCCAGCAGTCGACCTCAGGGCCACTACGAGCAGTACTTC. It yields the protein CASSRPQGHYEQYF. The chain couples TRBV2 to TRBJ2-7, with D maybe TRBD1 (5 bases). The CDR3 runs 14 residues. Trimming shortened V by 5 bases and J by 3 bases, and 14 bases separated the two germline ends. Germline CDR1 SNHLY, CDR2 FYNNEI.

V and J are TRBV12-5 and TRBJ2-1; 8 bases fit TRBD2. Germline CDR1 is LGHNT and CDR2 is FRNRAP. This CDR3 has 17 residues. Trimming took 0 bases from V and 2 from J; bases not matched to a gene: 6. The CDR3 spells CASGLVLREGTYNEQFF. Here the CDR3 DNA reads TGTGCTAGTGGTTTGGTACTTCGGGAGGGTACCTACAATGAGCAGTTCTTC.

This chain uses TRBV18 with TRBJ1-2; D ambiguous. The CDR3 is 13 residues long. Trimming shortened V by 4 bases and J by 0 bases, and 6 bases separated the two germline ends. Germline V gives CDR1 KGHSH, CDR2 LQKENI. This chain's CDR3 is CASSQSPNYGYTF. CDR3 nucleotide sequence: TGTGCCAGCTCACAGAGCCCTAACTATGGCTACACCTTC.

The chain has TRBV5-1 and TRBJ1-1; the match to TRBD1 covers 12 bases. The CDR3 spans 14 residues. Losses at the gene ends were 4 bases for V and 3 bases for J; bases not matched to a gene: 1. The germline V gene encodes CDR1 SGHRS and CDR2 YFSETQ. CDR3 sequence (DNA): TGCGCCAGCAGCGGGACAGGGGGCCACACTGAAGCTTTCTTT. This codes for CASSGTGGHTEAFF.

The chain combines TRBV4-2 with TRBJ2-3; TRBD2 aligns across 12 bases. The V segment lost 0 bases and the J segment 3 bases; nucleotides outside the gene matches: 10. This CDR3 comprises 19 residues. CDR1 LGHNA and CDR2 YNFKEQ come from the germline V gene. The CDR3 region is CASSQDRRASGRVTDTQYF. CDR3 nucleotides: TGTGCCAGCAGCCAAGATAGGAGGGCTAGCGGGAGGGTTACAGATACGCAGTATTTT.

CDR3 sequence reads: CSVESGGRVSKNIQYF. CDR3 DNA sequence: TGCAGCGTTGAAAGCGGGGGTAGGGTTTCCAAAAACATTCAGTACTTC. The chain carries TRBV29-1 and TRBJ2-4, with 8 bases lining up with TRBD2. Per the germline V gene, CDR1 is SQVTM and CDR2 is ANQGSEA. The CDR3 spans 16 residues. V dropped 2 bases and J dropped 2; count of bases not matched to a gene: 8.

The gene calls are TRBV5-1 and TRBJ2-7, with D possibly matching TRBD1 (6 bases). Germline V gives CDR1 SGHRS, CDR2 YFSETQ. Trimming pared 4 bases from V and 2 bases from J, leaving 19 bases between. This CDR3 is built from 16 residues. In DNA form, the CDR3 reads TGCGCCAGCAGCCAGCTCCCGGGGACACGGACCTACGAGCAGTACTTC. This translates into CASSQLPGTRTYEQYF. Full variable domain (remainder filled in from reference TRBV5-1 and TRBJ2-7): KAGVTQTPRYLIKTRGQQVTLSCSPISGHRSVSWYQQTPGQGLQFLFEYFSETQRNKGNFPGRFSGRQFSNSRSEMNVSTLELGDSALYLCASSQLPGTRTYEQYFGPGTRLTVT.

The rearrangement joins TRBV5-5 to TRBJ2-1; D call uncertain. The CDR3 runs to 13 residues. Germline CDR1 reads SGHKS; CDR2 reads YYEKEE (reference sequence). V was trimmed by 1 base and J by 15 bases, leaving 17 bases between them. The CDR3 DNA reads as TGTGCCAGCAGCTTGCTGACATCCCAACTACCGTTCTTC. Translation: CASSLLTSQLPFF.